These 30 T cell receptor beta chains were all obtained from the same sample, sequenced in a study of OX40 agonist ivuxolimab in advanced cancers. The table came from immunoSEQ multiplex PCR; TCRdb's copy has only in-frame clones and leaves some out. Counted here are approximately 76,000 clones, 85% to 90% occurring once; the ten biggest clones make up around 0.8%. Sequencing was performed on CD4+ or CD8+ T cells sorted from blood, taken in a trial of the OX40 agonist ivuxolimab. These receptors were obtained from an adult with an advanced solid tumor such as melanoma, head and neck, liver or kidney cancer.

The rearrangement joins TRBV27 to TRBJ2-7; 8 bases agree with TRBD2. The CDR3 has 15 residues. The J segment lost 0 bases and the V segment lost 6 bases, leaving 7 bases of the junction unmatched. Germline V CDR1 and CDR2: MNHEY, SMNVEV (reference sequence). The CDR3 region has the DNA TGTGCCAGCAGCTCGGGAGGGGCTGACTCCTACGAGCAGTACTTC. Its translation is CASSSGGADSYEQYF.

J is TRBJ2-1 and V is TRBV5-1; 7 nucleotides line up with TRBD1. The V gene's germline CDR1 is SGHRS and CDR2 YFSETQ. The trim removed 6 bases at V and 0 bases at J, leaving 6 bases unmatched. CDR3 length equals 15 residues. This CDR3 reads CASTLRDSSYNEQFF. DNA for the CDR3: TGCGCCAGCACACTCCGGGACAGCTCCTACAATGAGCAGTTCTTC. Full variable domain (remainder filled in from reference TRBV5-1 and TRBJ2-1): KAGVTQTPRYLIKTRGQQVTLSCSPISGHRSVSWYQQTPGQGLQFLFEYFSETQRNKGNFPGRFSGRQFSNSRSEMNVSTLELGDSALYLCASTLRDSSYNEQFFGPGTRLTVL.

The chain has TRBV6-6 and TRBJ1-2, with D unclear. This CDR3 comprises 13 residues. The germline V gene encodes CDR1 MNHNY and CDR2 SVGAGI (reference sequence). V was shortened by 4 bases and J by 5 bases, with 11 bases between the two germline ends. DNA for the CDR3: TGTGCCAGCAGTTCACCCGAGCTGTATGGCTACACCTTC. Amino acids: CASSSPELYGYTF.

The chain has TRBV19 and TRBJ1-5; D possibly corresponds to TRBD1 (6 bases). Germline V gene sequence: CDR1 LNHDA, CDR2 SQIVND (reference sequence). Between the trimmed V and J ends, which lost 2 bases and 7 bases, there was a span of 24 bases. The CDR3 has 18 residues. The CDR3 nucleotides are TGTGCCAGTAGTATATCGGGGCGGGGGGCCTCTCTGTCCCAGCCCCAGCATTTT. This sequence encodes CASSISGRGASLSQPQHF.

The sample holds one count of this clone. The chain recombines TRBV29-1 with TRBJ2-1; maybe TRBD1 (5 bases). Germline CDR1 and CDR2: SQVTM and ANQGSEA. The CDR3 sequence is 16 residues long. The germline V and J ends were trimmed by 3 bases and 2 bases, with 17 bases remaining between them. The CDR3 coding sequence is TGCAGCGTTGACCAGGGTGCAAGGGGAACCTACAATGAGCAGTTCTTC. Its translation: CSVDQGARGTYNEQFF.

This chain connects TRBV6-1 to TRBJ2-3; TRBD2 matches 8 bases. CDR3 length equals 15 residues. V shed 1 base, J shed 1 base, and the junction held 1 base outside the gene matches. Germline CDR1 is MNHNS and CDR2 is SASEGT. This CDR3 reads CASSEGRGGTDTQYF. Here the CDR3 DNA reads TGTGCCAGCAGTGAAGGGCGGGGGGGCACAGATACGCAGTATTTT.

The rearrangement uses TRBV30 and TRBJ1-5; TRBD1 might be the D (6 bases). With 2 bases removed from V and 3 bases from J, the gap between germline ends came to 11 bases. CDR1 and CDR2 from the germline V gene are GTSNPN and SVGIG (reference sequence). The CDR3 runs to 14 residues. The CDR3 coding sequence is TGTGCCTGGAGTAAACAGGGTAACAATCAGCCCCAGCATTTT. It specifies CAWSKQGNNQPQHF.

V usage is TRBV6-5 and J usage is TRBJ1-3, with D unresolved. V lost 6 bases and J lost 1, with 7 bases in between. Germline lookup yields CDR1 MNHEY and CDR2 SVGAGI. This CDR3 is built from 13 residues. The CDR3 DNA is TGTGCCAGCAGGTTGGGGTCTGGAAACACCATATATTTT. Translation gives CASRLGSGNTIYF.

This CDR3 is CASRATENTGELFF. Here the CDR3 DNA reads TGTGCCAGCCGCGCGACAGAGAACACCGGGGAGCTGTTTTTT. The chain links TRBV6-1 to TRBJ2-2, with TRBD1 as a possible D gene (5 bases). V was clipped by 8 bases and J by 1 base, with 11 bases between them. CDR1 and CDR2 (germline): MNHNS, SASEGT. The CDR3 sequence is 14 residues long.

Only one count was recorded for this clone. The rearrangement joins TRBV19 to TRBJ2-2; tentatively, D is TRBD2 (5 bases). Germline V gives CDR1 LNHDA, CDR2 SQIVND (reference sequence). There are 12 residues in the CDR3. V was trimmed by 4 bases and J by 8 bases, leaving 8 bases between them. For the CDR3, the DNA is TGTGCCAGTAGTACGGGAAGGGGGGAGCTGTTTTTT. Its translation: CASSTGRGELFF.

J is TRBJ1-5 and V is TRBV7-3; no reliable D call. The CDR3 covers 15 residues. V lost 5 bases to trimming and J lost 4 bases, with 15 bases between them. Germline assignment: CDR1 SGHTA and CDR2 FQGTGA. This CDR3 reads CASSPTERRNQPQHF. CDR3 nucleotides: TGTGCCAGCAGCCCTACCGAAAGGAGGAATCAGCCCCAGCATTTT. Based on the CDR3 plus reference TRBV7-3 and TRBJ1-5, the full variable domain is GAGVSQTPSNKVTEKGKYVELRCDPISGHTALYWYRQSLGQGPEFLIYFQGTGAADDSGLPNDRFFAVRPEGSVSTLKIQRTERGDSAVYLCASSPTERRNQPQHFGDGTRLSIL.

The gene calls are TRBV15 and TRBJ2-5; D perhaps matches TRBD2 (6 bases). Trimming took off 0 bases at V and 2 bases at J, with 13 bases between the two ends. This CDR3 spans 16 amino acids. Germline lookup yields CDR1 LNHNV and CDR2 YYDKDF (reference sequence). The CDR3 sequence is CATSRDPTAGQETQYF. The DNA of the CDR3 is TGTGCCACCAGCAGAGATCCAACGGCGGGACAAGAGACCCAGTACTTC.

V gene TRBV19 combines with J gene TRBJ2-3; TRBD1 might be the D (6 bases). CDR3 length: 16 residues. Looked up from germline, CDR1 is LNHDA and CDR2 is SQIVND (reference sequence). Between the trimmed V and J ends, which lost 3 bases and 0 bases, there was a span of 13 bases. CDR3 in DNA: TGTGCCAGTAGTATTTGGATGGGGGCTAGCACAGATACGCAGTATTTT. As protein: CASSIWMGASTDTQYF.

V gene TRBV10-3 combines with J gene TRBJ2-1; no clear D gene. Trimming pared 3 bases from V and 0 bases from J, leaving 6 bases between. This CDR3 comprises 14 residues. CDR1 and CDR2 (germline): ENHRY, SYGVKD. CDR3: CAISDSYSYNEQFF. In DNA form, the CDR3 reads TGTGCCATCAGTGATTCGTACTCCTACAATGAGCAGTTCTTC.

This chain links TRBV9 with TRBJ2-1, with TRBD1 matching 9 bases. Trimming took 0 bases from V and 6 from J; bases not matched to a gene: 4. This CDR3 comprises 15 residues. Germline values: CDR1 SGDLS, CDR2 YYNGEE. The CDR3 region has the DNA TGTGCCAGCAGCGTAGGACAGGGGGGCCCCAATGAGCAGTTCTTC. This encodes CASSVGQGGPNEQFF.

This clone was seen only once. The chain is built from TRBV10-2 and TRBJ2-1; 11 bases are a match to TRBD2. The CDR3 consists of 14 residues. V dropped 6 bases and J dropped 9; count of bases not matched to a gene: 7. Germline CDR1 reads WSHSY; CDR2 reads SAAADI. The CDR3 reads CASSTSGSNLEQFF. The CDR3 DNA sequence: TGCGCCAGCAGCACTAGCGGGAGTAACCTTGAGCAGTTCTTC.

The chain links TRBV10-3 to TRBJ1-6; no firm D call. The CDR3 totals 13 residues. V lost 0 bases and J 7 bases, leaving 4 bases between the germline ends. The germline V gene encodes CDR1 ENHRY and CDR2 SYGVKD. The CDR3: CAISESANSPLHF. Written as DNA, the CDR3 is TGTGCCATCAGTGAGTCCGCAAATTCACCCCTCCACTTT.

This clone was recorded a few times. The chain uses TRBV7-6 and TRBJ1-2; D is ambiguous. Per germline, CDR1 SGHVS and CDR2 FNYEAQ. CDR3 length equals 16 residues. V lost 3 bases to trimming and J lost 4 bases, with 18 bases between them. CDR3 protein: CASSLQTDPTLYGYTF. As DNA, the CDR3 is TGTGCCAGCAGCTTGCAGACGGATCCCACCCTCTATGGCTACACCTTC.

V usage is TRBV5-1 and J usage is TRBJ2-5, with 7 nucleotides matching TRBD1. V trimming: 4 bases; J trimming: 1 base; junction bases outside the gene matches: 7. CDR3 length: 15 residues. Germline V lookup: CDR1 SGHRS, CDR2 YFSETQ. For the CDR3, the DNA is TGCGCCAGCAGCCTGCGAGGGACAGCCCAAGAGACCCAGTACTTC. Translating it yields CASSLRGTAQETQYF.

J is TRBJ2-5 and V is TRBV5-6, with unresolved D. V was trimmed by 2 bases and J by 5 bases, leaving 7 bases between them. CDR3 length equals 12 residues. Germline V gene sequence: CDR1 SGHDT, CDR2 YYEEEE. CDR3 nucleotide sequence: TGTGCCAGCAGCTTAATTTCGGAGACCCAGTACTTC. Its translation is CASSLISETQYF.

The chain is built from TRBV6-4 and TRBJ2-3; 15 nucleotides line up with TRBD2. Germline CDR1 MRHNA, CDR2 SNTAGT. The CDR3 spans 18 residues. Trimming cost V 2 bases and J 6 bases; bases outside gene matches: 9. CDR3 region: CASSDPRTSGRVGDTQYF. The DNA of the CDR3 is TGTGCCAGCAGTGACCCCAGGACTAGCGGGAGGGTTGGGGATACGCAGTATTTT.

J is TRBJ1-5 and V is TRBV2; TRBD1 matches at 8 bases. This CDR3 has 14 residues. Germline lookup yields CDR1 SNHLY and CDR2 FYNNEI. The junction had 6 bases not matched to a gene; V was cut back by 6 bases and J by 5 bases. The CDR3, as DNA: TGTGCCAGCAGGGGGGACAGGATTTATCAGCCCCAGCATTTT. Protein: CASRGDRIYQPQHF.

V usage is TRBV10-3 and J usage is TRBJ2-5; no reliable D call. With 4 bases removed from V and 5 bases from J, the gap between germline ends came to 17 bases. Germline V lookup: CDR1 ENHRY, CDR2 SYGVKD. The CDR3 covers 15 residues. CDR3 sequence: CAISATGQDAETQYF. For the CDR3, the DNA is TGTGCCATCAGTGCGACGGGTCAGGACGCCGAGACCCAGTACTTC.

This sequence joins TRBV5-1 and TRBJ2-1; TRBD2 matches at 12 bases. J lost 1 base, V lost 1 base, and 3 bases had no gene match. The germline V gene has CDR1 SGHRS and CDR2 YFSETQ. CDR3 size: 17 residues. The CDR3 coding sequence is TGCGCCAGCAGCTTGTCCCTAGCGGGAGGGTCCTACAATGAGCAGTTCTTC. Protein: CASSLSLAGGSYNEQFF. The full variable domain, in which reference TRBV5-1 and TRBJ2-1 provide the parts outside the CDR3, is KAGVTQTPRYLIKTRGQQVTLSCSPISGHRSVSWYQQTPGQGLQFLFEYFSETQRNKGNFPGRFSGRQFSNSRSEMNVSTLELGDSALYLCASSLSLAGGSYNEQFFGPGTRLTVL.

This rearrangement joins TRBV5-1 to TRBJ1-5; unclear D gene. Germline V lookup: CDR1 SGHRS, CDR2 YFSETQ. Trimming took 0 bases from V and 0 from J, leaving 1 base between them. This CDR3 spans 13 amino acids. The CDR3 DNA follows: TGCGCCAGCAGCTTGGATAGCAATCAGCCCCAGCATTTT. Translation: CASSLDSNQPQHF.

The chain uses TRBV10-3 and TRBJ2-7; possibly TRBD2 for D (6 bases). CDR1 and CDR2 from the germline V gene are ENHRY and SYGVKD. Trimming removed 4 bases from V and 4 bases from J, with 20 bases in between. This CDR3 is 16 amino acids long. CDR3 loop: CAISVTTASGLYEQYF. For the CDR3, the DNA is TGTGCCATCAGTGTCACTACTGCCTCGGGACTGTACGAGCAGTACTTC.

The J gene is TRBJ1-5, the V gene TRBV6-5, with D unclear. Trimming took 7 bases from V and 3 from J, leaving 10 bases between them. The length of the CDR3 is 13 residues. Germline V CDR1 and CDR2: MNHEY, SVGAGI. In nucleotides, the CDR3 is TGTGCCAGCACCGGAGGACCCAATCAGCCCCAGCATTTT. Encoded protein: CASTGGPNQPQHF.

This chain uses TRBV7-8 with TRBJ1-1; D is possibly TRBD1 (5 bases). The CDR3 has 14 amino acids. Germline lookup yields CDR1 SGHVS and CDR2 FQNEAQ. Trimming stripped 1 base from V and 4 bases from J, with 10 bases between. The CDR3 sequence is CASSLGGAGTEAFF. CDR3 sequence (DNA): TGTGCCAGCAGCTTAGGAGGGGCCGGCACTGAAGCTTTCTTT.

The chain links TRBV20-1 to TRBJ1-2; no reliable D call. The CDR3 totals 10 residues. Germline V lookup: CDR1 DFQATT, CDR2 SNEGSKA (reference sequence). V was trimmed by 3 bases and J by 8 bases, leaving 7 bases between them. The CDR3 coding sequence is TGCAGTGCTAGTCCGGCCGGCTACACCTTC. It translates to CSASPAGYTF.

This rearrangement joins TRBV6-1 to TRBJ2-7; tentatively, D is TRBD1 or TRBD2 (5 bases each). The CDR3 sequence is 16 residues long. V lost 3 bases, J lost 0 bases, and 15 bases lay in between. Per germline, CDR1 MNHNS and CDR2 SASEGT. CDR3 in amino acids: CASSDWGGRASYEQYF. In nucleotides, the CDR3 is TGTGCCAGCAGTGACTGGGGCGGGCGGGCCTCCTACGAGCAGTACTTC.